The sample holds one count of the clone carrying this T cell receptor beta chain. Given a much more abundant clone one base away, this may be a read error. Profiled with immunoSEQ multiplex PCR; TCRdb holds only in-frame clones, not every one. Of about 44,000 clones listed, 70% are singletons. This sample was taken from a study of control samples from healthy donors and cancer patients. The sample was formalin-fixed, paraffin-embedded tissue. The receptor comes from a male donor with melanoma.

The CDR3 here is CASSFLEDGSPLHF. CDR3 DNA sequence: TGTGCCAGCAGTTTTTTGGAGGATGGTTCACCCCTCCACTTT. The chain has TRBV28 and TRBJ1-6; D remains ambiguous. Deletions cut 3 bases from V and 9 bases from J, with 12 bases between. The germline V gene has CDR1 MDHEN and CDR2 SYDVKM. The CDR3 is made up of 14 amino acids.